The rows below give T cell receptor beta chains drawn from one sample of a study of long-term antiretroviral therapy in people with HIV. The data were produced by immunoSEQ multiplex PCR, yet TCRdb's version contains in-frame clones alone and is incomplete. The sample consists of about 40,000 clones, 86% of them appearing once. This sample comprised unsorted PBMCs, obtained 1.2 years after starting antiretroviral therapy. These receptor sequences come from a woman between 50 and 59 years old with HIV. Each CDR3 is given with its conserved first and last residue. D genes are given only for firm matches. Some rows mark clone size as missing; the rest say once, few, many or name a class of expanded clone.

D gene | J gene | CDR3 length | V gene | clone size | CDR3 DNA | CDR3 protein
NA | TRBJ1-2 | 13 | TRBV19 | NA | TGTGCCAGTACCTACTCAAGTTGGCTAGGCTACACCTTC | CASTYSSWLGYTF
TRBD2 | TRBJ2-1 | 15 | TRBV6-5 | NA | TGTGCCAGCAGTAAACTAGCGGGGCTGTACAATGAGCAGTTCTTC | CASSKLAGLYNEQFF
TRBD1 | TRBJ1-4 | 14 | TRBV30 | NA | TGTGCCTGGAATAGGGACAGTGTGAATGAAAAACTGTTTTTT | CAWNRDSVNEKLFF
NA | TRBJ2-4 | 16 | TRBV9 | NA | TGTGCCAGCAGCCCAACAGCGTCCCTAGCCAAAAACATTCAGTACTTC | CASSPTASLAKNIQYF
NA | TRBJ2-1 | 14 | TRBV27 | NA | TGTGCCAGCAGTGACCCATTGCTCAGGGTGAAGGAGTTCTTC | CASSDPLLRVKEFF
TRBD1 | TRBJ2-7 | 15 | TRBV6-5 | NA | TGTGCCAGCAGGACGACAGGGGGCGGTTTCTACGAGCAGTACTTC | CASRTTGGGFYEQYF
TRBD1 | TRBJ2-2 | 15 | TRBV5-6 | NA | TGTGCCAGCAGTCTAACAGGGGGTCGAACCGGGGAGCTGTTTTTT | CASSLTGGRTGELFF
NA | TRBJ2-3 | 16 | TRBV9 | NA | TGTGCCAGCAGCCCCCTGATTAGCGGCGGCACAGATACGCAGTATTTT | CASSPLISGGTDTQYF
NA | TRBJ1-5 | 16 | TRBV27 | few | TGTGCCAGCAGTTTATCCTCGTGGGGAAGCAATCAGCCCCAGCATTTT | CASSLSSWGSNQPQHF
NA | TRBJ2-7 | 13 | TRBV5-6 | NA | TGTGCCAGCAGTCAGGGAGGCGGATACGAGCAGTACTTC | CASSQGGGYEQYF
NA | TRBJ2-7 | 14 | TRBV30 | NA | TGTGCCTGGAGTCCGGGGACGGGGAGCTACGAGCAGTACTTC | CAWSPGTGSYEQYF
TRBD1 | TRBJ1-2 | 16 | TRBV7-8 | NA | TGTGCCAGCACCGACCGACAGGGGGGCCTTAACTATGGCTACACCTTC | CASTDRQGGLNYGYTF
TRBD1 | TRBJ2-5 | 13 | TRBV7-9 | NA | TGTGCCAGCAGCGGAGACAGGGGAGAGACCCAGTACTTC | CASSGDRGETQYF